These 27 T cell receptor beta chains were sequenced from one sample in a study of cytomegalovirus exposure and HLA in healthy donors. 13 Jbeta primers and 60 Vbeta primers were used for the PCR. Measured with immunoSEQ multiplex PCR; TCRdb has only the in-frame clones, and not every one. Among roughly 77,000 clones, about three quarters were seen once, and the ten largest hold almost 4.5%. The specimen sequenced was PBMCs. The source of these receptors is a man between 40 and 49 years old in good health and CMV-seronegative.

The chain recombines TRBV30 with TRBJ2-1; 11 bases line up with TRBD2. V was clipped by 2 bases and J by 6 bases; unmatched bases: 6. CDR3 size: 15 residues. CDR1 and CDR2 (germline): GTSNPN, SVGIG (reference sequence). The DNA for the CDR3 is TGTGCCTGGAGTCCGCTAGCGGGAGGCCTCAATGAGCAGTTCTTC. Translated, it gives CAWSPLAGGLNEQFF.

The J gene is TRBJ2-7, the V gene TRBV5-1, with D possibly matching TRBD1 (6 bases). Trimming took 5 bases from V and 0 from J, leaving 18 bases between them. This CDR3 spans 16 amino acids. Germline lookup yields CDR1 SGHRS and CDR2 YFSETQ. This CDR3 is CASSWQGPLPSYEQYF. The CDR3 region has the DNA TGCGCCAGCAGTTGGCAGGGGCCCCTACCCTCCTACGAGCAGTACTTC.

This clone has a handful of counts. The chain links TRBV6-1 to TRBJ2-1; weak D call: TRBD2 (5 bases). The ends were cut back, 3 bases at V and 3 bases at J, with 18 bases in the middle. The CDR3 is 17 amino acids. Germline CDR1 MNHNS, CDR2 SASEGT. The CDR3 is CASSDYLIGGFYNEQFF. As DNA, the CDR3 is TGTGCCAGCAGTGATTACCTTATCGGCGGGTTCTACAATGAGCAGTTCTTC.

The chain is built from TRBV11-2 and TRBJ1-5; possible D gene TRBD1, 5 bases. This CDR3 comprises 15 residues. Trimming took off 2 bases at V and 5 bases at J, with 13 bases between the two ends. Looked up from germline, CDR1 is SGHAT and CDR2 is FQNNGV. CDR3 residues: CASSLIGAADQPQHF. The CDR3 DNA follows: TGTGCCAGCAGCTTAATTGGGGCAGCCGATCAGCCCCAGCATTTT.

The sample holds a few counts of this clone. The rearrangement links TRBV5-4 to TRBJ2-7, with 7 positions matching TRBD1. In germline, CDR1 is SGHNT, CDR2 YYREEE (reference sequence). This CDR3 contains 13 residues. V gave up 6 bases and J gave up 5 bases; unmatched junction bases: 8. The CDR3 here is CASTATGLHEQYF. In DNA form, the CDR3 reads TGTGCCAGCACTGCGACAGGGCTGCACGAGCAGTACTTC.

This chain joins TRBV5-4 and TRBJ2-1, with D possibly matching TRBD1 (5 bases). The V end was cut by 4 bases, the J end by 7 bases, with 24 bases between. The CDR3 is made up of 17 amino acids. The germline V gene encodes CDR1 SGHNT and CDR2 YYREEE (reference sequence). In DNA, the CDR3 is TGTGCCAGCAGCCATAAGGGGCGCCTCTTAAATTCTAATGAGCAGTTCTTC. This encodes CASSHKGRLLNSNEQFF.

The chain employs TRBV7-9 and TRBJ2-7; D perhaps matches TRBD1 (6 bases). V was shortened by 4 bases and J by 1 base, with 17 bases between the two germline ends. CDR3 size: 16 residues. In germline, CDR1 is SEHNR, CDR2 FQNEAQ (reference sequence). The CDR3 nucleotides are TGTGCCAGCAGCTCTTATGGGGCACAGGGTTCCTACGAGCAGTACTTC. It codes for CASSSYGAQGSYEQYF.

The DNA for the CDR3 is TGTGCCAGCTCACCTGGACTGAATGAAAAACTGTTTTTT. Translating it yields CASSPGLNEKLFF. The chain combines TRBV18 with TRBJ1-4; unclear D gene. Trimming removed 3 bases at V and 5 bases at J, with 7 bases between. The CDR3 consists of 13 residues. Germline CDR1 and CDR2: KGHSH and LQKENI.

Details on this clone: The identical CDR3 is also encoded by other nucleotide sequences in the sample. The chain couples TRBV19 to TRBJ1-1; no clear D gene. The length of the CDR3 is 13 residues. Looked up from germline, CDR1 is LNHDA and CDR2 is SQIVND (reference sequence). V was clipped by 1 base and J by 1 base, with 4 bases between them. CDR3 DNA sequence: TGTGCCAGTAGTATAGTCAGGAACACTGAAGCTTTCTTT. It translates to CASSIVRNTEAFF. The variable domain in full, completed from reference TRBV19 and TRBJ1-1, reads DGGITQSPKYLFRKEGQNVTLSCEQNLNHDAMYWYRQDPGQGLRLIYYSQIVNDFQKGDIAEGYSVSREKKESFPLTVTSAQKNPTAFYLCASSIVRNTEAFFGQGTRLTVV.

This clone has more than one count but fewer than ten. The J gene is TRBJ2-1, the V gene TRBV6-5; the D gene is possibly TRBD2 (5 bases). Germline V gene sequence: CDR1 MNHEY, CDR2 SVGAGI. V shed 0 bases and J shed 2 bases, with 8 bases lying between them. The CDR3 loop spans 15 amino acids. CDR3 coding DNA: TGTGCCAGCAGTTACTCGAGGGCGGCCTACAATGAGCAGTTCTTC. Its translation: CASSYSRAAYNEQFF.

This clone was observed a few times. The chain is built from TRBV4-1 and TRBJ2-1; 14 positions agree with TRBD2. The germline gives CDR1 MGHRA, CDR2 YSYEKL. The CDR3 loop spans 15 amino acids. Trimming cost V 4 bases and J 8 bases; bases outside gene matches: 4. This CDR3 is CASSPTSGRVYEQFF. The DNA of the CDR3 is TGCGCCAGCAGCCCGACTAGCGGGAGGGTGTATGAGCAGTTCTTC.

V usage is TRBV4-1 and J usage is TRBJ1-2, with 9 nucleotides matching TRBD1. The CDR3 covers 15 residues. CDR1 MGHRA and CDR2 YSYEKL come from the germline V gene. V lost 3 bases to trimming and J lost 2 bases; unmatched junction nucleotides: 4. The CDR3 DNA reads as TGCGCCAGCAGCCAGCTCGGACAGGGGAACTATGGCTACACCTTC. Its translation: CASSQLGQGNYGYTF.

There are a few counts of this clone. This sample also contains other DNA sequences that code for the same CDR3. The chain is built from TRBV13 and TRBJ2-7; 12 bases are a match to TRBD2. This CDR3 has 15 residues. V was clipped by 4 bases and J by 7 bases; unmatched bases: 8. CDR1 PRHDT and CDR2 FYEKMQ come from the germline V gene (reference sequence). CDR3 bases: TGTGCCAGCAGCTCACGACTAGCGGGAGTGGGTGAGCAGTACTTC. Its translation: CASSSRLAGVGEQYF.

This sequence joins TRBV28 and TRBJ1-1, with D perhaps TRBD1 (6 bases). This CDR3 is 15 amino acids long. The ends were cut back, 1 base at V and 1 base at J, with 10 bases in the middle. Germline V gene data show CDR1 as MDHEN and CDR2 as SYDVKM. The CDR3 sequence: CASSLSDRKNTEAFF. In nucleotides, the CDR3 is TGTGCCAGCAGTTTATCGGACAGAAAGAACACTGAAGCTTTCTTT.

This chain joins TRBV5-8 and TRBJ2-3; 12 bases map to TRBD2. The J segment lost 2 bases and the V segment lost 7 bases, leaving 5 bases of the junction unmatched. The CDR3 has 15 amino acids. From germline, CDR1 is SGHTS and CDR2 YDEGEE. CDR3 sequence reads: CASFGLAGPTDTQYF. DNA for the CDR3: TGTGCCAGCTTCGGACTAGCGGGACCCACAGATACGCAGTATTTT.

V gene TRBV7-3 combines with J gene TRBJ2-3; D gene uncertain. The germline V gene encodes CDR1 SGHTA and CDR2 FQGTGA. V was clipped by 5 bases and J by 6 bases, with 12 bases between them. The CDR3 extends over 13 amino acids. DNA of the CDR3: TGTGCCAGCAGCCTCCCCCTTTCGGATACGCAGTATTTT. It encodes CASSLPLSDTQYF.

The rearrangement links TRBV27 to TRBJ2-7; D ambiguous. This CDR3 has 13 amino acids. V was pared by 2 bases and J by 2 bases, with 7 bases between. Germline V lookup: CDR1 MNHEY, CDR2 SMNVEV (reference sequence). CDR3 sequence: CASSLRYTYEQYF. In DNA form, the CDR3 reads TGTGCCAGCAGTTTACGGTATACCTACGAGCAGTACTTC.

The CDR3 loop reads CASSLMASGSWYNEQFF. DNA for the CDR3: TGTGCCAGCAGTTTAATGGCTAGCGGGAGTTGGTACAATGAGCAGTTCTTC. The V call is TRBV28, the J call TRBJ2-1, with 10 bases fitting TRBD2. Germline CDR1 is MDHEN and CDR2 is SYDVKM. This CDR3 region has 17 residues. V dropped 2 bases and J dropped 4; count of bases not matched to a gene: 8.

The genes are TRBV4-1 and TRBJ2-7, with 8 bases aligning to TRBD2. V was clipped by 1 base and J by 2 bases; unmatched bases: 4. This CDR3 spans 15 amino acids. CDR1 and CDR2 from the germline V gene are MGHRA and YSYEKL. Here the CDR3 DNA reads TGCGCCAGCAGCCAAGGGGACGGGAGGGCCTACGAGCAGTACTTC. This sequence encodes CASSQGDGRAYEQYF.

The chain has TRBV7-9 and TRBJ2-2; TRBD2 agrees at 10 bases. Germline V gene lookup returns CDR1 SEHNR and CDR2 FQNEAQ (reference sequence). V lost 5 bases to trimming and J lost 7 bases; unmatched junction nucleotides: 10. This CDR3 is 16 amino acids long. DNA of the CDR3: TGTGCCAGCAGCGCTTCTAGCGGGAGCGGTAACGGGGAGCTGTTTTTT. This encodes CASSASSGSGNGELFF.

This clone has more than one count but fewer than ten. The V gene is TRBV5-1, the J gene TRBJ2-7; 12 bases match TRBD1. CDR3 length: 16 amino acids. Germline CDR1 reads SGHRS; CDR2 reads YFSETQ. The V and J ends lost 4 bases and 3 bases, in that order; junction bases with no gene match: 8. As DNA, the CDR3 is TGCGCCAGCAGCCTTCCGGGACAGGGGGCAATCTACGAGCAGTACTTC. This gives the protein CASSLPGQGAIYEQYF.

The genes are TRBV4-3 and TRBJ2-1; the D is unclear. V gave up 2 bases and J gave up 8 bases, with 16 bases separating them. This CDR3 region has 15 residues. From germline, CDR1 is LGHNA and CDR2 YSLEER. The CDR3 DNA follows: TGCGCCAGCAGCCAATCTTTTCTAAACTTGCATGAGCAGTTCTTC. This encodes CASSQSFLNLHEQFF.

V usage is TRBV7-9 and J usage is TRBJ1-1; D gene unclear. CDR3 size: 15 residues. V was trimmed by 3 bases and J by 0 bases, leaving 11 bases between them. Looked up from germline, CDR1 is SEHNR and CDR2 is FQNEAQ (reference sequence). The CDR3 DNA is TGTGCCAGCAGCTTCGGATTTAGCCTGAACACTGAAGCTTTCTTT. Its translation is CASSFGFSLNTEAFF.

The V gene is TRBV28, the J gene TRBJ1-2; D perhaps matches TRBD1 (5 bases). The germline V gene encodes CDR1 MDHEN and CDR2 SYDVKM. The CDR3 contains 15 residues. Trimming cost V 2 bases and J 8 bases, with 18 bases left between them. DNA for the CDR3: TGTGCCAGCAGTTTAGGGGGACTCATTCAAAAGGGCTACACCTTC. It specifies CASSLGGLIQKGYTF.

V and J are TRBV7-8 and TRBJ2-7; D gene ambiguous. CDR1 is SGHVS, CDR2 FQNEAQ, per germline. Between the trimmed V and J ends, which lost 4 bases and 6 bases, there was a span of 13 bases. The CDR3 sequence is 13 residues long. In DNA, the CDR3 is TGTGCCAGCAGCTCCCACACCCAATTCGAGCAGTACTTC. This codes for CASSSHTQFEQYF.

J is TRBJ2-3 and V is TRBV5-4; 9 bases are a match to TRBD2. The germline gives CDR1 SGHNT, CDR2 YYREEE (reference sequence). CDR3 length: 16 residues. J lost 7 bases, V lost 4 bases, and 13 bases had no gene match. The DNA of the CDR3 is TGTGCCAGCAGCGCCAGTGGAAGCGGGAGGCTATATACGCAGTATTTT. Amino acids: CASSASGSGRLYTQYF.

Only one count was recorded for this clone. The J gene is TRBJ1-2, the V gene TRBV4-2, with 7 positions matching TRBD1. V was clipped by 4 bases and J by 1 base; unmatched bases: 24. Germline V gene lookup returns CDR1 LGHNA and CDR2 YNFKEQ. The CDR3 length is 21 residues. The CDR3 protein is CASSPGPGQSKKATVNYGYTF. For the CDR3, the DNA is TGTGCCAGCAGCCCCGGGCCGGGACAGTCAAAGAAGGCGACCGTTAACTATGGCTACACCTTC.